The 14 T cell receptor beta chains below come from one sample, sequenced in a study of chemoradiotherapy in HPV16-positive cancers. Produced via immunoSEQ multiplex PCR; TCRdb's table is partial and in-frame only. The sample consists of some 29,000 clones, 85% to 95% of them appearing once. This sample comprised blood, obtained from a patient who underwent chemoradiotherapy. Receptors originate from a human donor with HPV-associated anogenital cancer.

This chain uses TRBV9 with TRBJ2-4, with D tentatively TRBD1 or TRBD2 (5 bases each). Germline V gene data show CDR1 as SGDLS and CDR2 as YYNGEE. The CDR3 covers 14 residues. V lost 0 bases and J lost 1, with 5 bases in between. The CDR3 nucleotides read TGTGCCAGCAGCGTAGGGGGGGCCAAAAACATTCAGTACTTC. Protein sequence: CASSVGGAKNIQYF.

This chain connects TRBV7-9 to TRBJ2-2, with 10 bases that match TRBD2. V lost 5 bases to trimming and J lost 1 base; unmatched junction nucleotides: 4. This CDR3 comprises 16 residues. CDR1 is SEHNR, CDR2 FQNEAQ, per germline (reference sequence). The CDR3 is CASSRRLAGNTGELFF. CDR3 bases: TGTGCCAGCAGCAGACGACTAGCGGGGAACACCGGGGAGCTGTTTTTT.

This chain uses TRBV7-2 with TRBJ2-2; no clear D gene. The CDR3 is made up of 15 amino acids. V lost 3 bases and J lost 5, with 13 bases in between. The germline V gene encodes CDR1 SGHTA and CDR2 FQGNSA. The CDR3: CASSLNTGRTGELFF. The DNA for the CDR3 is TGTGCCAGCAGCTTGAATACCGGCAGGACCGGGGAGCTGTTTTTT.

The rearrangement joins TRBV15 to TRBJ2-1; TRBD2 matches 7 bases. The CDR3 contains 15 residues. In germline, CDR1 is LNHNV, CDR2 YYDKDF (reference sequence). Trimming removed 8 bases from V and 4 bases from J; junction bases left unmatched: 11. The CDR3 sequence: CATFRAGGRYNEQFF. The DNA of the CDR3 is TGTGCCACCTTCCGTGCGGGCGGGAGATACAATGAGCAGTTCTTC.

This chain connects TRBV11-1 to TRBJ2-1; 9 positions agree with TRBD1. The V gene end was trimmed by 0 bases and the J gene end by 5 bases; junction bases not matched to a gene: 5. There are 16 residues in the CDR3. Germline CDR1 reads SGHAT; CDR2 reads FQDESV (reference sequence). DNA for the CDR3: TGTGCCAGCAGCTTAGCGCGGGACAGGGTCAACAATGAGCAGTTCTTC. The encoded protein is CASSLARDRVNNEQFF.

The CDR3 bases are TGTGCCAGCAGTGACCACAGGGGACCAATCTTATTCACTGAAGCTTTCTTT. It translates to CASSDHRGPILFTEAFF. The rearrangement links TRBV25-1 to TRBJ1-1; 7 nucleotides match TRBD1. V shed 3 bases and J 4 bases; nucleotides not matched to a gene: 14. CDR1 is MGHDK and CDR2 is SYGVNS in the germline V gene. The CDR3 is 17 amino acids.

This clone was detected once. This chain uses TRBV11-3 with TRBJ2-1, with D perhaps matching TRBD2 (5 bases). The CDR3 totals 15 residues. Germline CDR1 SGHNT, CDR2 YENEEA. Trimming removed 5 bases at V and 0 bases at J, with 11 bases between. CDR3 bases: TGTGCCAGCAGCGTTGACACTAGCTCCTACAATGAGCAGTTCTTC. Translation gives CASSVDTSSYNEQFF.

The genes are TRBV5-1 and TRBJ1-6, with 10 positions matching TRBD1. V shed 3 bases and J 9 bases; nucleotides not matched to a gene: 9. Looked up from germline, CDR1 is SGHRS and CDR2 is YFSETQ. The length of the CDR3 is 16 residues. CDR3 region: CASSYMGQGIGSPLHF. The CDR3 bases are TGCGCCAGCAGCTACATGGGACAGGGGATCGGTTCACCCCTCCACTTT.

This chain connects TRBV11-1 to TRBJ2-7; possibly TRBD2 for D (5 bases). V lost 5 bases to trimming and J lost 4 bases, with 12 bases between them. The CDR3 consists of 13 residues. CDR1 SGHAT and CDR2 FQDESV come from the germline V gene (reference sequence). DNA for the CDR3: TGTGCCAGCAGCCCCGGACTGGGGTACGAGCAGTACTTC. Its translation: CASSPGLGYEQYF.

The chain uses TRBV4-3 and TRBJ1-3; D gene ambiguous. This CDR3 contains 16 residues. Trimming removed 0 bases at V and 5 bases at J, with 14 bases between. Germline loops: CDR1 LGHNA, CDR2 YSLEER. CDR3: CASSQERQITRNTIYF. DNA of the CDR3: TGCGCCAGCAGCCAAGAGAGGCAGATAACAAGAAACACCATATATTTT.

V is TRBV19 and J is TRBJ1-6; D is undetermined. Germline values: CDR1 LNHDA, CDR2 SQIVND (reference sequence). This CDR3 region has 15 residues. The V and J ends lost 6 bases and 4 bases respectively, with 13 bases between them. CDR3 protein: CASRTVEGYNSPLHF. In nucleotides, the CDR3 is TGTGCCAGTAGAACCGTTGAGGGTTATAATTCACCCCTCCACTTT.

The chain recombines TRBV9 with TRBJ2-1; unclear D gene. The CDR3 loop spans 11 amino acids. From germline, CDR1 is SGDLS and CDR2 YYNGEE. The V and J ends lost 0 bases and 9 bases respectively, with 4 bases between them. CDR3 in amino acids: CASSVGPEQFF. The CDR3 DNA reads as TGTGCCAGCAGCGTAGGACCTGAGCAGTTCTTC.

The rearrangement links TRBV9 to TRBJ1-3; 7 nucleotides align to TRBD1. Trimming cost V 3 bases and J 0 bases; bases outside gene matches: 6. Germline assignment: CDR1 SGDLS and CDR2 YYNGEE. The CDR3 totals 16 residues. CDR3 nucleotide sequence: TGTGCCAGCAGCGCCGGGGGACAGTACTCTGGAAACACCATATATTTT. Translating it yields CASSAGGQYSGNTIYF.

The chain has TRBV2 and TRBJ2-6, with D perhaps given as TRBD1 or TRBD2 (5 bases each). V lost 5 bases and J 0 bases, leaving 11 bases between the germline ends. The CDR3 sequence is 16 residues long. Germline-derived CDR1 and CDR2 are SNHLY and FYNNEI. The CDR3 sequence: CASSWDGRSGANVLTF. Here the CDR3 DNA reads TGTGCCAGCAGTTGGGACGGCCGCTCTGGGGCCAACGTCCTGACTTTC.